The clone carrying this T cell receptor beta chain was seen repeatedly, ten times or more. Antigen unknown. The data are from a study of T cells in Graves' hyperthyroidism and ophthalmopathy. Broader study findings: Blood also contained most expanded thyroid clonotypes above 0.001.

A lack of ophthalmopathy progression within 18 months defined stable Graves' hyperthyroidism. Researchers amplified the TCR beta CDR3 regions from RNA transcripts. A first-round RT-PCR of the TCR CDR3 used the HTBI primer set. TCRdb itself ran the multiplex PCR reads through MiXCR, one entry per CDR3 protein. The table lists under 350,000 distinct CDR3 sequences, around 20% of them singletons. CDR1 is SNHLY and CDR2 is FYNNEI in the germline V gene. V lost 4 bases, J lost 0 bases, and 7 bases lay in between. This CDR3 is 14 amino acids long. The receptor's source is a woman aged 50 to 60 with Graves' hyperthyroidism. V is TRBV2 and J is TRBJ1-5; D uncertain. Specimen: blood. In DNA, the CDR3 is TGTGCCAGCAGTGGGAGTTATAGCAATCAGCCCCAGCATTTT. It encodes CASSGSYSNQPQHF.